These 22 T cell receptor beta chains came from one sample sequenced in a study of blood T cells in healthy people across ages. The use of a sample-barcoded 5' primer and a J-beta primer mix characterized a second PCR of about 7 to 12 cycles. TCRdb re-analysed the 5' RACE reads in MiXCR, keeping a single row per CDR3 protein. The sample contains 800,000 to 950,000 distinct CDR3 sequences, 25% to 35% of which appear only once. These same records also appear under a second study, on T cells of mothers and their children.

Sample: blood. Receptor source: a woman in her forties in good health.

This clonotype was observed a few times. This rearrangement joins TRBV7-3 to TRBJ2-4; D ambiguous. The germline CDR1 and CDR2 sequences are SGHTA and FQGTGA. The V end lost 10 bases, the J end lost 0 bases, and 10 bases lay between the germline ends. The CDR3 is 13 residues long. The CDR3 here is CATVGVAKNIQYF. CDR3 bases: TGTGCCACCGTCGGCGTAGCCAAAAACATTCAGTACTTC.

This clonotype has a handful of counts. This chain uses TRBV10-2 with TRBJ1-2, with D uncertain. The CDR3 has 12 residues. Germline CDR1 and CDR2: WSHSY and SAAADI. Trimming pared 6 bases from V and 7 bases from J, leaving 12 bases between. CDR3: CASRDGEGGYTF. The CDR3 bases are TGCGCCAGCAGGGACGGCGAAGGTGGCTACACCTTC.

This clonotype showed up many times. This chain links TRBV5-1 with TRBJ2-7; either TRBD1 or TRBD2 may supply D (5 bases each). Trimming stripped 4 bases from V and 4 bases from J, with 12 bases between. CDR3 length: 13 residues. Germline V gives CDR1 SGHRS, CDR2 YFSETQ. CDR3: CASSRDGGYEQYF. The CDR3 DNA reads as TGCGCCAGCAGCCGGGACGGTGGATACGAGCAGTACTTC.

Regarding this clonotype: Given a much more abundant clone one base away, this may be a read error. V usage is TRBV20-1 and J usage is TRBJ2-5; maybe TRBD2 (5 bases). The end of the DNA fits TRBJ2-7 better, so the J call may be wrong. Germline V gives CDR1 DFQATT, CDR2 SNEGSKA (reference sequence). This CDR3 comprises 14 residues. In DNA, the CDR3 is TGCCGTGCTCCTCCCGAAGGACGGGGCTACGAGCAGTACTTC. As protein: CRAPPEGRGYEQYF.

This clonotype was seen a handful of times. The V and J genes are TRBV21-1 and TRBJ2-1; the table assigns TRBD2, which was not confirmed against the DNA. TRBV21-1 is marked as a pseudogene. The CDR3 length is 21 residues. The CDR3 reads CASSNPVKTSGGRSSYNEQFF. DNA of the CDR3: TGTGCCAGCAGCAACCCGGTAAAGACTAGCGGGGGCCGAAGCTCCTACAATGAGCAGTTCTTC.

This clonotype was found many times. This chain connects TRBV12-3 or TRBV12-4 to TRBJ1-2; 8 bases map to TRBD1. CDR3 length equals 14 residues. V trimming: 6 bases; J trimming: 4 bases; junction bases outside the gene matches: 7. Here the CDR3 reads CASRGQGRPYGYTF. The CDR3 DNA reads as TGTGCCAGCAGAGGACAGGGACGACCCTATGGCTACACCTTC.

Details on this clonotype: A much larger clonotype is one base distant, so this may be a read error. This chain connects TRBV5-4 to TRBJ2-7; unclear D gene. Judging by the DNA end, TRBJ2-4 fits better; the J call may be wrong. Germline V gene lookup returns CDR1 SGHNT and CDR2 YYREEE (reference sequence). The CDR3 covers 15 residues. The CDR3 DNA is TGTGCCTGCAGCTTGGGGTCTGGAAACGCAAACATTCAGTACTTC. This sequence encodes CACSLGSGNANIQYF.

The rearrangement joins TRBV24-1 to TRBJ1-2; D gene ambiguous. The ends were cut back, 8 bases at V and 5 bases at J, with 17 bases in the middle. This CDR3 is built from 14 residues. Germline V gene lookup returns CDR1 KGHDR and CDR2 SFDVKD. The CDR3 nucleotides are TGTGCCACCAACACCGGTCCGAACGAGTATGGCTACACCTTC. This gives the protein CATNTGPNEYGYTF.

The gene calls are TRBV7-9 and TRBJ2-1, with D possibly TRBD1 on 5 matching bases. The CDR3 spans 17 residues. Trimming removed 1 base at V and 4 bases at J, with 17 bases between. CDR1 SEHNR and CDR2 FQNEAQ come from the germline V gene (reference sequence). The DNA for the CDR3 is TGTGCCAGCAGCTTAGTAGGGGTGTCTGGCGGATACAATGAGCAGTTCTTC. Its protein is CASSLVGVSGGYNEQFF.

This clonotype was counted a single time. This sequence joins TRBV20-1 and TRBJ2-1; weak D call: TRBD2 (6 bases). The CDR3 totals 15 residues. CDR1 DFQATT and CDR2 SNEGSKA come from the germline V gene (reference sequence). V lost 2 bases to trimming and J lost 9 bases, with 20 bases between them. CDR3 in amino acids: CSARLPGTPVREQFF. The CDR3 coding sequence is TGCAGTGCTAGACTCCCCGGGACTCCGGTACGTGAGCAGTTCTTC.

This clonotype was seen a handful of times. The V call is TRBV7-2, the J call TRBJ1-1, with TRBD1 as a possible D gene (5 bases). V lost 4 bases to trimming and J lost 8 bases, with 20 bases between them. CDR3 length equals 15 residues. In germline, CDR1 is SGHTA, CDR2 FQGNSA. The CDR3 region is CASSSWGGAGREAFF. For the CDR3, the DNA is TGTGCCAGCAGCTCTTGGGGGGGAGCGGGAAGAGAAGCTTTCTTT. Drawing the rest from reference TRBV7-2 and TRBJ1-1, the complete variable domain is GAGVSQSPSNKVTEKGKDVELRCDPISGHTALYWYRQSLGQGLEFLIYFQGNSAPDKSGLPSDRFSAERTGGSVSTLTIQRTQQEDSAVYLCASSSWGGAGREAFFGQGTRLTVV.

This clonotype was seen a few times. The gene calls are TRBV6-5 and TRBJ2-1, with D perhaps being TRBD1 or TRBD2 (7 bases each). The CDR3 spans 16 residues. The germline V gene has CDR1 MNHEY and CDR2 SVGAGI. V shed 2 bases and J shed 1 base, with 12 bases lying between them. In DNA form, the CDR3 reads TGTGCCAGCAGTTACCTCAGGGGGGGATCCTACAATGAGCAGTTCTTC. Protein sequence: CASSYLRGGSYNEQFF.

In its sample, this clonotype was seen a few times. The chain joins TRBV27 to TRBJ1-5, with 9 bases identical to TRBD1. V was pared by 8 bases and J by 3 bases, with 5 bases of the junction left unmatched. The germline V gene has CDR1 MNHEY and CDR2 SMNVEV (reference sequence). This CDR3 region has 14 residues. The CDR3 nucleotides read TGTGCCAGCGCGGGACAGGGTTACAATCAGCCCCAGCATTTT. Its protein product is CASAGQGYNQPQHF.

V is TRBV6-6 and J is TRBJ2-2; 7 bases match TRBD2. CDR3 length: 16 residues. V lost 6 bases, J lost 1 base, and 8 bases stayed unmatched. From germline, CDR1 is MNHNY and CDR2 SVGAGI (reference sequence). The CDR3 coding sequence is TGTGCCAGCAGCTCCACTAGCGAGTTGAACACCGGGGAGCTGTTTTTT. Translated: CASSSTSELNTGELFF.

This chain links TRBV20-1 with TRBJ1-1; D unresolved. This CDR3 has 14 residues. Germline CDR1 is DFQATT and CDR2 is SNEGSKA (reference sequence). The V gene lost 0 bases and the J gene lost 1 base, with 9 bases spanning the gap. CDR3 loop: CSARDRKGNTEAFF. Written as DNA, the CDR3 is TGCAGTGCTAGAGATCGGAAGGGGAACACTGAAGCTTTCTTT.

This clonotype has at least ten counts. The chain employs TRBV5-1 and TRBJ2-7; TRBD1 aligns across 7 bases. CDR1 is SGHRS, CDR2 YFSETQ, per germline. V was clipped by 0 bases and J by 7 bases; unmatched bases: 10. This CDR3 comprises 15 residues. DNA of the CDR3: TGCGCCAGCAGCTTGGATCCTTTATCCAGGGGGGAGCAGTACTTC. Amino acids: CASSLDPLSRGEQYF.

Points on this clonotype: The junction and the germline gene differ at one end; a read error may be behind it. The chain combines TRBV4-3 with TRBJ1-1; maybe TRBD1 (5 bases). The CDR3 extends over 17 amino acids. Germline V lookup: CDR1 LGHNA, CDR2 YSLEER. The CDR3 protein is CASSQDPGQRMSTEAFF. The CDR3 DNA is TGCGCCAGCAGTCAAGATCCAGGACAAAGGATGAGCACTGAAGCTTTCTTT.

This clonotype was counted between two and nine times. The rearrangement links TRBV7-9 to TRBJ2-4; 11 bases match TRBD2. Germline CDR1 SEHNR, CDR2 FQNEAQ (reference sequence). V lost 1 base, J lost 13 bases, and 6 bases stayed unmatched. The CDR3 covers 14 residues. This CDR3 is CASSLGLAGSEQYF. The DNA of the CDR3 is TGTGCCAGCAGCTTAGGACTAGCGGGGAGTGAGCAGTACTTC.

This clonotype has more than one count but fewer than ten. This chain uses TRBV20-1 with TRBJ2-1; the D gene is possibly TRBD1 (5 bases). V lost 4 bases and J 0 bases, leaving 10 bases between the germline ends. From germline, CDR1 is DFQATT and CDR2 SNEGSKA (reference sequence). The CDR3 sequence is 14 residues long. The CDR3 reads CSAKGVSSYNEQFF. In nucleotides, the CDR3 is TGCAGTGCTAAAGGGGTTAGCTCCTACAATGAGCAGTTCTTC.

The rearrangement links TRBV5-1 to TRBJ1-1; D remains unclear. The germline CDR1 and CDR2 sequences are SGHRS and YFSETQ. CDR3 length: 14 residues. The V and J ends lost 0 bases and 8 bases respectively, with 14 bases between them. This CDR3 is CASSLAHLEAEAFF. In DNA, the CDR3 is TGCGCCAGCAGCTTGGCCCATTTGGAGGCAGAAGCTTTCTTT.

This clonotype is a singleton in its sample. The CDR3 here is CASSPGTSGLHEQFF. The CDR3, as DNA: TGTGCCAGTAGCCCCGGGACTAGCGGGCTACACGAGCAGTTCTTC. This chain connects TRBV7-3 to TRBJ2-1, with 12 nucleotides matching TRBD2. Losses at the gene ends were 9 bases for V and 10 bases for J; bases not matched to a gene: 13. CDR3 length equals 15 residues. Germline V CDR1 and CDR2: SGHTA, FQGTGA. The whole variable domain, filled in from reference TRBV7-3 and TRBJ2-1, reads GAGVSQTPSNKVTEKGKYVELRCDPISGHTALYWYRQSLGQGPEFLIYFQGTGAADDSGLPNDRFFAVRPEGSVSTLKIQRTERGDSAVYLCASSPGTSGLHEQFFGPGTRLTVL.

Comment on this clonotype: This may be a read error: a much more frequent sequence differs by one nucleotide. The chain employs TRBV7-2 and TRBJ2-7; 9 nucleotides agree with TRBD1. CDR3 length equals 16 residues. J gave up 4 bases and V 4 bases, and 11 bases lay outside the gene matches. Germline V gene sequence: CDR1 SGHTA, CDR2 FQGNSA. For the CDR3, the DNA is TGTGCCAGCAGCTGGAGGAAGGACAGGGGCGCTTACGAGCAGTACTTC. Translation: CASSWRKDRGAYEQYF.